This TCR beta chain was sequenced in a study of T cells after posttransplantation cyclophosphamide. Regarding the study as a whole: After PTCy, TRB diversity resembled that of CNI/methotrexate controls. Donor-recipient repertoire similarity was low at 1-2 months, rising over year one.

CDR1 and CDR2 from the germline V gene are SNHLY and FYNNEI. V gave up 4 bases and J gave up 6 bases, with 7 bases separating them. CDR3 size: 12 residues. This clone was found many times. Its target is not known. Data came from immunoSEQ multiplex PCR; TCRdb stores just in-frame clones and leaves some out. The sample has about 25,000 clones, none seen only once. On the day of bone marrow donation, the related graft donor provided peripheral blood. The chain combines TRBV2 with TRBJ1-5, with D uncertain. The specimen sequenced was PBMCs. This clonotype was sampled from a man in his fifties or sixties in good health, CMV-negative, and a related stem cell transplant donor. The CDR3: CASSVGSQPQHF. CDR3 coding DNA: TGTGCCAGCAGTGTTGGTAGTCAGCCCCAGCATTTT.